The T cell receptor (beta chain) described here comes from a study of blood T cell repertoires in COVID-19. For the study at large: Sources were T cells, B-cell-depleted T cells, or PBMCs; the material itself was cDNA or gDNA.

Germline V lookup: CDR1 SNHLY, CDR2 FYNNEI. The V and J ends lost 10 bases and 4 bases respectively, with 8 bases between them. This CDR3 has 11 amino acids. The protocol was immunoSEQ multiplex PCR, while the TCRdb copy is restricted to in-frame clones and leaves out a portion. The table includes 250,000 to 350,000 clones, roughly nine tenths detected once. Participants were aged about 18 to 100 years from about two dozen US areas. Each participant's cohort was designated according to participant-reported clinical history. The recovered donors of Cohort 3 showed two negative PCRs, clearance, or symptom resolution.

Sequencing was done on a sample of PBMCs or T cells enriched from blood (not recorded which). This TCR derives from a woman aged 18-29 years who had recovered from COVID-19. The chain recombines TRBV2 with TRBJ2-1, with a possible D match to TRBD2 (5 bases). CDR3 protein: CAIGKYNEQFF. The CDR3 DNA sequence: TGTGCCATCGGGAAATACAATGAGCAGTTCTTC.